This TCR beta chain was sequenced during a study of blood T cell repertoires in COVID-19. In the study overall: The cDNA or gDNA used as material had been derived from T cells, B-cell-depleted T cells, or PBMCs.

Germline assignment: CDR1 SGHRS and CDR2 YFSETQ. Trimming removed 4 bases at V and 5 bases at J, with 20 bases between. This CDR3 is 16 amino acids long. Original processing methods: Estimation of nucleated cell counts relied on the amplification of reference gene primers. The assay was immunoSEQ multiplex PCR, and TCRdb's table has in-frame clones only and misses some. V and J calls and clone size are given by that table; D and trimming were obtained from the DNA. The sample lists around 60,000 clones, 55% to 80% occurring once. Sequenced material: peripheral blood. The V and J genes are TRBV5-1 and TRBJ2-3; TRBD2 is a possible D gene (7 bases). This TCR came from a woman in her seventies with COVID-19, enrolled during active disease. In DNA form, the CDR3 reads TGCGCCAGCAGCCCGGGGGGCGGCCCGAGGGGAGATACGCAGTATTTT. Protein sequence: CASSPGGGPRGDTQYF.